This T cell receptor beta chain was identified in a study of T cell repertoires in cytomegalovirus infection. V was pared by 9 bases and J by 2 bases, with 5 bases of the junction left unmatched. Germline lookup yields CDR1 LNHDA and CDR2 SQIVND (reference sequence). The CDR3 spans 15 residues. MiXCR was run by TCRdb on the reads, yielding one entry per CDR3 protein. The table records around 550,000 distinct CDR3 sequences, about a quarter of them present only once. The chain couples TRBV19 to TRBJ2-2; 11 nucleotides line up with TRBD2. This TCR derives from a human donor in good health (CMV status not recorded). Some clones in this sample may be carry-over from other donors' samples. The sample was PBMCs. The DNA of the CDR3 is TGTGCCAGCAAGGGGACTAGCGGTAACACCGGGGAGCTGTTTTTT. Translation: CASKGTSGNTGELFF. Complete variable domain (other parts from reference TRBV19 and TRBJ2-2): DGGITQSPKYLFRKEGQNVTLSCEQNLNHDAMYWYRQDPGQGLRLIYYSQIVNDFQKGDIAEGYSVSREKKESFPLTVTSAQKNPTAFYLCASKGTSGNTGELFFGEGSRLTVL.